This T cell receptor beta chain was profiled in a study of blood T cell repertoires in COVID-19. About the research overall: Sample material is recorded as cDNA or gDNA derived from T cells, B-cell-depleted T cells, or PBMCs.

TCRdb's copy holds only in-frame clones and misses some; the assay was immunoSEQ multiplex PCR. The repertoire holds around 100,000 clones, roughly nine tenths seen once, with 32% in the top ten. Trimming left V 6 bases short and J 2 bases short, with 10 bases between. Germline CDR1 reads MNHEY; CDR2 reads SVGAGI. This CDR3 is built from 13 residues. Source material: peripheral blood. The J gene is TRBJ2-5, the V gene TRBV6-5; D is ambiguous. This TCR came from a woman aged 80 or older with acute or convalescent COVID-19. The CDR3 bases are TGTGCCAGCAGCACGACATTACAAGAGACCCAGTACTTC. Residues: CASSTTLQETQYF.